Listed below are T cell receptor beta chains from one sample, sequenced in a study of glioma-infiltrating T cells after dendritic cell vaccination. Profiled with immunoSEQ multiplex PCR; TCRdb holds only in-frame clones, not every one. The sample yields around 100,000 clones, around 81% seen once. The sequenced sample was blood, obtained before dendritic cell vaccination. The receptor source for this set is a human donor with glioblastoma. Both conserved end residues are part of each CDR3. The D gene is left open where the match is weak. Expanded clones are given a class, and other clones once, few, many or no size at all.

clone size,V gene,CDR3 length,J gene,D gene,CDR3 protein,CDR3 DNA
.,TRBV11-2,18,TRBJ2-3,.,CASSPIAVSGTSTDTQYF,TGTGCCAGCAGCCCCATCGCGGTCAGCGGCACTAGCACAGATACGCAGTATTTT
once,TRBV30,14,TRBJ1-4,.,CAWSVRGSPEKLFF,TGTGCCTGGAGTGTACGCGGCAGTCCTGAAAAACTGTTTTTT
.,TRBV5-5,15,TRBJ1-4,.,CASSRLTATNEKLFF,TGTGCCAGCAGCCGGCTGACAGCAACTAATGAAAAACTGTTTTTT
.,TRBV4-3,16,TRBJ1-5,.,CASSQDRGYSNQPQHF,TGCGCCAGCAGCCAAGACCGCGGTTATAGCAATCAGCCCCAGCATTTT
few,TRBV7-2,16,TRBJ1-3,TRBD1,CASSIAGGNSGNTIYF,TGTGCCAGCAGCATCGCAGGGGGGAACTCTGGAAACACCATATATTTT
.,TRBV27,18,TRBJ1-1,.,CASSLSIGDTGRNTEAFF,TGTGCCAGCAGTTTATCGATAGGGGACACAGGCCGGAACACTGAAGCTTTCTTT
.,TRBV7-9,16,TRBJ2-3,TRBD1,CASSPRDREGVDTQYF,TGTGCCAGCAGCCCCCGGGACAGGGAGGGAGTAGATACGCAGTATTTT
.,TRBV5-1,14,TRBJ2-7,.,CASSLEQGNYEQYF,TGCGCCAGCAGCTTGGAACAGGGTAACTACGAGCAGTACTTC
.,TRBV11-2,11,TRBJ2-7,.,CASRSAYEQYF,TGTGCCAGCAGATCGGCCTACGAGCAGTACTTC
.,TRBV2,12,TRBJ2-3,.,CASRGDFDTQYF,TGTGCCAGCAGGGGTGACTTCGATACGCAGTATTTT
.,TRBV19,14,TRBJ1-3,.,CASSDATVLNTIYF,TGTGCCAGTAGTGACGCGACAGTGTTAAACACCATATATTTT
few,TRBV5-4,16,TRBJ2-4,TRBD1,CASSGDPTGAKNIQYF,TGTGCCAGCAGTGGGGACCCGACAGGGGCCAAAAACATTCAGTACTTC
.,TRBV9,18,TRBJ1-2,TRBD1,CASSPGPGQGAMWYGYTF,TGTGCCAGCAGCCCCGGGCCGGGACAGGGGGCGATGTGGTATGGCTACACCTTC
.,TRBV27,15,TRBJ2-4,TRBD1,CASSLWSGGKNIQYF,TGTGCCAGCAGTTTATGGTCAGGGGGCAAAAACATTCAGTACTTC
once,TRBV27,13,TRBJ2-1,TRBD2,CASRLAGGWKQFF,TGTGCCAGTCGCCTAGCGGGGGGCTGGAAGCAGTTCTTC